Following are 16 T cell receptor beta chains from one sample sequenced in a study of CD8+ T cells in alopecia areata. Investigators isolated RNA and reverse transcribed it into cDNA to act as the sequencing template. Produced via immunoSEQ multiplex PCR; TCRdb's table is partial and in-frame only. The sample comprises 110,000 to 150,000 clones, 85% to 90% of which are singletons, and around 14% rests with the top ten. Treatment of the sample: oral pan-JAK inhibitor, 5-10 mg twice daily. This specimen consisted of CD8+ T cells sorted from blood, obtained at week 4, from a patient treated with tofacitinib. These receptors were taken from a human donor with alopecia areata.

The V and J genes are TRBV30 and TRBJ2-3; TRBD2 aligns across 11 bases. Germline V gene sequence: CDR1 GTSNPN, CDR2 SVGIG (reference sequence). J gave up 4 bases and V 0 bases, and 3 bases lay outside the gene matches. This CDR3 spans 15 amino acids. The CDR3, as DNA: TGTGCCTGGAGTGTAATAGCGGGAGGGGCAGATACGCAGTATTTT. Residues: CAWSVIAGGADTQYF. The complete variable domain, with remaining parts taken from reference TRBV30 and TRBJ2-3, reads SQTIHQWPATLVQPVGSPLSLECTVEGTSNPNLYWYRQAAGRGLQLLFYSVGIGQISSEVPQNLSASRPQDRQFILSSKKLLLSDSGFYLCAWSVIAGGADTQYFGPGTRLTVL.

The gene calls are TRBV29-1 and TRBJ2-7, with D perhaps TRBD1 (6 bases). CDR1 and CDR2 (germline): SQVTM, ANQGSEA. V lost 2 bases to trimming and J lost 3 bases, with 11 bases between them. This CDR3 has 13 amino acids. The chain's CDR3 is CSVEQDSNYEQYF. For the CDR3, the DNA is TGCAGCGTTGAACAGGACAGTAACTACGAGCAGTACTTC.

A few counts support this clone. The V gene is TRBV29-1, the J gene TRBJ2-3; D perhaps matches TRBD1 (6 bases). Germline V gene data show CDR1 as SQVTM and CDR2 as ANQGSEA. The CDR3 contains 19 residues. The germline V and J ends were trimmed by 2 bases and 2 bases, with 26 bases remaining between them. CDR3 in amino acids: CSVERLSNRQAEPTDTQYF. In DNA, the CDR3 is TGCAGCGTTGAACGCCTCTCGAATAGACAGGCGGAACCCACAGATACGCAGTATTTT.

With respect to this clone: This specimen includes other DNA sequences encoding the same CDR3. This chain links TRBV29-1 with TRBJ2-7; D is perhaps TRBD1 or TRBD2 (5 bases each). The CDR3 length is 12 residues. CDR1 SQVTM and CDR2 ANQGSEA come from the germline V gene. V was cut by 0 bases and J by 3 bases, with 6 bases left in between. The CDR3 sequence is CSVEEGDYEQYF. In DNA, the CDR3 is TGCAGCGTTGAAGAGGGGGACTACGAGCAGTACTTC.

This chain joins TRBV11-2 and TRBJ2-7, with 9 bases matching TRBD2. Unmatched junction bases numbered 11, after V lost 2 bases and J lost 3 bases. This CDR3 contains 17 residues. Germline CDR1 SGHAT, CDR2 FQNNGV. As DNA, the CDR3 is TGTGCCAGCAGCTTAAGCCACCCTCTAGCGGGAAACTACGAGCAGTACTTC. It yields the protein CASSLSHPLAGNYEQYF.

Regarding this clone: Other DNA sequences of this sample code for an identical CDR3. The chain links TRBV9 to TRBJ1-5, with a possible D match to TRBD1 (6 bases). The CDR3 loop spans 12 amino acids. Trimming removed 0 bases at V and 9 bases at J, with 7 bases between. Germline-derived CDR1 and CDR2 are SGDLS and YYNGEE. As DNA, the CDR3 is TGTGCCAGCAGCGTAGAGGGGGGGCCCCAGCATTTT. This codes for CASSVEGGPQHF. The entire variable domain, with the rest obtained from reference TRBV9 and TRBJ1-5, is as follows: DSGVTQTPKHLITATGQRVTLRCSPRSGDLSVYWYQQSLDQGLQFLIQYYNGEERAKGNILERFSAQQFPDLHSELNLSSLELGDSALYFCASSVEGGPQHFGDGTRLSIL.

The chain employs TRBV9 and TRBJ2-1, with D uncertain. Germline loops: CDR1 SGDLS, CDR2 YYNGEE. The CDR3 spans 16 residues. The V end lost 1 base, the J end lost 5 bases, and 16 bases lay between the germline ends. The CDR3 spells CASSVFGDPGDNEQFF. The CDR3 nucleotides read TGTGCCAGCAGCGTATTTGGAGACCCTGGAGACAATGAGCAGTTCTTC.

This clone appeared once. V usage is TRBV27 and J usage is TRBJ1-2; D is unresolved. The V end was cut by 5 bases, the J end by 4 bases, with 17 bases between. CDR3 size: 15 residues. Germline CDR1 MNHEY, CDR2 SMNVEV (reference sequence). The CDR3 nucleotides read TGTGCCAGCAGTCCCAGTATGGGTTTTAGCTATGGCTACACCTTC. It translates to CASSPSMGFSYGYTF.

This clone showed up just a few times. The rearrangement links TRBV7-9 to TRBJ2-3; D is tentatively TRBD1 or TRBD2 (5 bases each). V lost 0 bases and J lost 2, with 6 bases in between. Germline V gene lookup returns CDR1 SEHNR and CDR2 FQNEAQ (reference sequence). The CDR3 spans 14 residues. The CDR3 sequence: CASSLAGTTDTQYF. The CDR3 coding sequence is TGTGCCAGCAGCTTAGCCGGGACCACAGATACGCAGTATTTT.

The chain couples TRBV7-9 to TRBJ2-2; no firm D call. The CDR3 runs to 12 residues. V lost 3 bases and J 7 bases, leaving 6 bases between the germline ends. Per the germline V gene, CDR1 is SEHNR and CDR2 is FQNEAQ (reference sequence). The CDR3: CASSFVGGELFF. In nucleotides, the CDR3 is TGTGCCAGCAGCTTCGTGGGCGGGGAGCTGTTTTTT.

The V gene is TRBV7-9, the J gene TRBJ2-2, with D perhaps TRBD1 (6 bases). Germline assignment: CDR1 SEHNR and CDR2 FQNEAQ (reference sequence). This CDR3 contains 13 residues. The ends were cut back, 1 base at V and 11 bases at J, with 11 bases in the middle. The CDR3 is CASSLVDSFELFF. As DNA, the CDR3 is TGTGCCAGCAGCTTAGTGGACAGTTTCGAGCTGTTTTTT.

CDR3 region: CASSLKWTNEQFF. The CDR3, as DNA: TGCGCCAGCAGCTTGAAATGGACGAATGAGCAGTTCTTC. The chain recombines TRBV5-1 with TRBJ2-1; D is undetermined. Germline CDR1 SGHRS, CDR2 YFSETQ. The length of the CDR3 is 13 residues. V was cut by 1 base and J by 7 bases, with 9 bases left in between.

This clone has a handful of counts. CDR3 sequence: CASSTSGTPIEAFF. The DNA for the CDR3 is TGTGCCAGCAGTACCTCCGGGACACCCATTGAAGCTTTCTTT. The chain combines TRBV6-1 with TRBJ1-1; TRBD1 is a possible D gene (6 bases). V dropped 5 bases and J dropped 7 bases, with 17 bases sitting between them. Germline V CDR1 and CDR2: MNHNS, SASEGT. This CDR3 spans 14 amino acids.

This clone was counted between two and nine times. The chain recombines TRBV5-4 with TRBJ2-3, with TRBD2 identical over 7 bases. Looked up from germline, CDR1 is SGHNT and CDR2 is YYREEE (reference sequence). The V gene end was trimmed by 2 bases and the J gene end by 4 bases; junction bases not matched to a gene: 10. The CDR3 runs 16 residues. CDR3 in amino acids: CASSFLGRGNSDTQYF. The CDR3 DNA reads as TGTGCCAGCAGCTTCCTTGGGCGGGGGAACTCAGATACGCAGTATTTT.

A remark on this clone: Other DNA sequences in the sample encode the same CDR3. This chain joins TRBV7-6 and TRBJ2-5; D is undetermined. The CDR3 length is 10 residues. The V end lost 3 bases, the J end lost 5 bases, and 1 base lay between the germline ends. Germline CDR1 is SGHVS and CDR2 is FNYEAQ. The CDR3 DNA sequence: TGTGCCAGCAGCTTGGAGACCCAGTACTTC. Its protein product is CASSLETQYF.

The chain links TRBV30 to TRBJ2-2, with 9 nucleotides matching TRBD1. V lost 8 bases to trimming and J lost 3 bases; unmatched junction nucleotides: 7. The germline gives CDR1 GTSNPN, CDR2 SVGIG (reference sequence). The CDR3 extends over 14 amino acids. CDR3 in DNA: TGTGCCCGCCAGGGACAGGGCGACACCGGGGAGCTGTTTTTT. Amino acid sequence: CARQGQGDTGELFF.